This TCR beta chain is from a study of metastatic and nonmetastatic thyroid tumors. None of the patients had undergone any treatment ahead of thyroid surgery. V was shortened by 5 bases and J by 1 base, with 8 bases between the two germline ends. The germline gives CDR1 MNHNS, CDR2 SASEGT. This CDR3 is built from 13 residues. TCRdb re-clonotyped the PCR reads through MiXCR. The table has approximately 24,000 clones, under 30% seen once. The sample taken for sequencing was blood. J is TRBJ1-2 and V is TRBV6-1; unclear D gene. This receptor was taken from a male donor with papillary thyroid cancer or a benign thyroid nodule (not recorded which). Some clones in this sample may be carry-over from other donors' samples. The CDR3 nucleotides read TGTGCCAGCAGTCCCTTTGGTAACTATGGCTACACCTTC. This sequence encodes CASSPFGNYGYTF.